This T cell receptor (beta chain) was recorded in a study of cytotoxic CD8 clonotypes in ibrutinib-treated CLL. At the level of the study: Of a cohort that held ten to twelve relapsed/refractory and under 16 treatment-naive patients, fewer than 18 were IGHV unmutated. Across samples, productive templates numbered approximately 260,000 and productive rearrangements reached 80,000 to 95,000 on average. Whole-study findings and limits: Clonality was higher at ibrutinib response and returned toward baseline at progression. Baseline clonality exceeded age-matched healthy donors and tracked circulating CD8+ T-cell counts.

Profiling relied on immunoSEQ multiplex PCR, and the TCRdb table lists in-frame clones only, not all of them. The sample has 40,000 to 50,000 clones; roughly three fifths are singletons. This CDR3 comprises 16 residues. V was shortened by 2 bases and J by 11 bases, with 21 bases between the two germline ends. CDR1 is SEHNR and CDR2 is FQNEAQ in the germline V gene (reference sequence). For this clone: Its specificity is not known.

The sequence was obtained from a human donor with chronic lymphocytic leukemia. The rearrangement uses TRBV7-9 and TRBJ1-4; perhaps TRBD1 as D (6 bases). Sequences were derived from PBMCs, sampled after 24 months of ibrutinib treatment. The CDR3 DNA follows: TGTGCCAGCAGCTTAAGCGGAGAAGGGGTAAGGGGGAAACTGTTTTTT. This sequence encodes CASSLSGEGVRGKLFF.